The sequence of this T cell receptor beta chain was determined in a study of identical twins. A few counts support this clonotype. Its antigen is still unknown. Study results and caveats: Models underpredicted monozygotic twin sharing of out-of-frame TCR alpha.

TCRdb re-called the 5' RACE reads with MiXCR, one entry per CDR3 protein. The sample records about 520,000 distinct CDR3 sequences, 22% being singletons. Germline CDR1 DFQATT, CDR2 SNEGSKA (reference sequence). This CDR3 is 14 amino acids long. Trimming shortened V by 6 bases and J by 4 bases, and 13 bases separated the two germline ends. The same data also contributed to another study, on T cells expressing NK-cell markers. According to that study: In the group of eight sequenced donors, seven were HCMV-seropositive and one was seronegative. In a handful of donors, dominant clonotypes made up about 28.3-60.1% of CD3+CD56-NKG2C+ cells.

What was sequenced was CD4+ T cells sorted from blood. The chain joins TRBV20-1 to TRBJ2-6, with D possibly TRBD2 on 5 matching bases. The TCR comes from a woman aged 18-30 years in good health. The CDR3 DNA is TGCAGTGCCCCCGGTAGCGCGGGGGCCAACGTCCTGACTTTC. Translation: CSAPGSAGANVLTF.